This T cell receptor beta chain was recovered during a study of T cells in Graves' hyperthyroidism and ophthalmopathy. The CDR3 spans 18 residues. CDR1 and CDR2 (germline): MDHEN, SYDVKM. V gave up 4 bases and J gave up 5 bases, with 24 bases separating them. The CDR3 regions of TCR beta were amplified from RNA transcripts. HTBI primers were employed in a first-round RT-PCR of the TCR CDR3. TCRdb reanalysed the multiplex PCR reads using MiXCR and keeps one entry per CDR3 protein. The repertoire holds about 590,000 distinct CDR3 sequences, with 15% to 17% as singletons. This clonotype was seen repeatedly, ten times or more.

This chain uses TRBV28 with TRBJ2-1; no reliable D call. The material sequenced was blood. This sequence originates from a woman aged 30 to 39 with Graves' hyperthyroidism. DNA for the CDR3: TGTGCCAGCAGTTCAATCGTTAAGACTCTGCTCCAAAACAATGAGCAGTTCTTC. It codes for CASSSIVKTLLQNNEQFF.